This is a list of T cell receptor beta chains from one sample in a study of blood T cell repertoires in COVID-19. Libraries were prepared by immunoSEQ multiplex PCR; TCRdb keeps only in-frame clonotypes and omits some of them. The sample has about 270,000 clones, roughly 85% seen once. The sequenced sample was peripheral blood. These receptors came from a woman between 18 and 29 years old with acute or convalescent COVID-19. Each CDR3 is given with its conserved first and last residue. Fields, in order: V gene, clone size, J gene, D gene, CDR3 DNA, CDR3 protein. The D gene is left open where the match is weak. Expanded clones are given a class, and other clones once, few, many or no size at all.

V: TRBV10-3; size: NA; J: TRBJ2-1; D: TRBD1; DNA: TGTGCCATCAGTGGGGACAGGGAACCCGACAATGAGCAGTTCTTC; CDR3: CAISGDREPDNEQFF
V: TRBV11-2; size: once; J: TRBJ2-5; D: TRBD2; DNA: TGTGCCAGCAGCTTAGATCGGTCGCTAGCGGGCCAAGAGACCCAGTACTTC; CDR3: CASSLDRSLAGQETQYF
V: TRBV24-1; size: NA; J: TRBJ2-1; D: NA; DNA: TGTGCCACCAGTGTATTCCACCAGGAAAGAAATGAGCAGTTCTTC; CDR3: CATSVFHQERNEQFF
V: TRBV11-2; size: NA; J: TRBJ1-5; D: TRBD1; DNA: TGTGCCAGCAGCTTAGGGGACAGGGTCTATAGCAATCAGCCCCAGCATTTT; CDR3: CASSLGDRVYSNQPQHF
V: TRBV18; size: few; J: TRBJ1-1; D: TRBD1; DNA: TGTGCCAGCTCACTCAGGACAGGGGAGAACACTGAAGCTTTCTTT; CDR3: CASSLRTGENTEAFF
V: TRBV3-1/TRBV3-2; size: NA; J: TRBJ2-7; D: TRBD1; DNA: TGTGCCAGCAGCCATGGGGACAGGGCCTACGAGCAGTACTTC; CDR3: CASSHGDRAYEQYF
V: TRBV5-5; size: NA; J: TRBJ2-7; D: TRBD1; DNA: TGTGCCAGCAGCTCCACGAGGACAGGGGGAATGGGCGACGAGCAGTACTTC; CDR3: CASSSTRTGGMGDEQYF
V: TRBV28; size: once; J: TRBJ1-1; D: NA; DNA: TGTGCCAGCAGTTCCCCGGGCAGGCGGCCCGGGGCTGAAGCTTTCTTT; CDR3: CASSSPGRRPGAEAFF
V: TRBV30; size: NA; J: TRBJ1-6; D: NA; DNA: TGTGCCTGGAATGTGCGGGTTACACCCCTCCACTTT; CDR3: CAWNVRVTPLHF
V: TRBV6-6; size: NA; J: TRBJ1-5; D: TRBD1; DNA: TGTGCCAGCAGTCACGGGACAGGGCTTGATAGCAATCAGCCCCAGCATTTT; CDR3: CASSHGTGLDSNQPQHF
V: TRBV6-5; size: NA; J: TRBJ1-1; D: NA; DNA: TGTGCCAGCAGTTACTCGACACCCCCGAACACTGAAGCTTTCTTT; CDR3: CASSYSTPPNTEAFF
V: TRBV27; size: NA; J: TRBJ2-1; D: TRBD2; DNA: TGTGCCAGCAGCCCCAGCGGGAGGAAGCAGTTCTTC; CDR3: CASSPSGRKQFF
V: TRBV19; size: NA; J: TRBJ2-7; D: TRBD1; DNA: TGTGCCAGTAGTATTGACAGGGGGAACGAGCAGTACTTC; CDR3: CASSIDRGNEQYF
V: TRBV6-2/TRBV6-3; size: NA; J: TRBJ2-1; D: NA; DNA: TGTGCCAGCAGCCCCCAGGACAATGAGCAGTTCTTC; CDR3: CASSPQDNEQFF
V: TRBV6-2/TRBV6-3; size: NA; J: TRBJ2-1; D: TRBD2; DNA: TGTGCCAGCAGCCCCCTAGCGGGAGAATCCAATGAGCAGTTCTTC; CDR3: CASSPLAGESNEQFF
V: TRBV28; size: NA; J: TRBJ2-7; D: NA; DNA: TGTGCCAGCCAGAGGACGGGGAAAACCTACGAGCAGTACTTC; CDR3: CASQRTGKTYEQYF
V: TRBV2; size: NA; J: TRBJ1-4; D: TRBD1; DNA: TGTGCCAGCAGCGTCGAGGTTTGGGACAGGGCTGGGGAAAAACTGTTTTTT; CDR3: CASSVEVWDRAGEKLFF
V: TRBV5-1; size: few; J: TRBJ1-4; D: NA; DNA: TGCGCCAGCAGCTTAGGACATGGAAATGAAAAACTGTTTTTT; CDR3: CASSLGHGNEKLFF
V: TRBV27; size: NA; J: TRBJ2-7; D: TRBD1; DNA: TGTGCCAGCGCCCAACAGGGGTCCTACGAGCAGTACTTC; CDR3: CASAQQGSYEQYF
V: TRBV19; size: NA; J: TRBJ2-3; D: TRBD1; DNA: TGTGCCAGTAGTATCCTACAGGGGGCTGGCACAGATACGCAGTATTTT; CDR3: CASSILQGAGTDTQYF
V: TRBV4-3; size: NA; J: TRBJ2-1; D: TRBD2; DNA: TGCGCCAGCAGCCAACCCCTGGGACTAGGGCCAAACAATGAGCAGTTCTTC; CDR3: CASSQPLGLGPNNEQFF
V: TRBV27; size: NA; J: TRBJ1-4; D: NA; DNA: TGTGCCAGCAGTCCGCGACCGGGGTGGCTGTTTTTT; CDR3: CASSPRPGWLFF
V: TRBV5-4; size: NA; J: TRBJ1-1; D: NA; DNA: TGTGCCAGCAGCAACGACAGGAACACTGAAGCTTTCTTT; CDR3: CASSNDRNTEAFF
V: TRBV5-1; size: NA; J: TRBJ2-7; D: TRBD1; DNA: TGCGCCAGCAGCCCCGGACAGGCCCACTACGAGCAGTACTTC; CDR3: CASSPGQAHYEQYF
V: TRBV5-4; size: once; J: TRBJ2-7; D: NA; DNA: TGTGCCAGCAGCTTGGACGGACAGCACTACGAGCAGTACTTC; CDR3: CASSLDGQHYEQYF
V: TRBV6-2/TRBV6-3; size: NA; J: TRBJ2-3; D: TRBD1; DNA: TGTGCCAGCAGTACGGACAGGTTGACAGGTGATACGCAGTATTTT; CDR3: CASSTDRLTGDTQYF
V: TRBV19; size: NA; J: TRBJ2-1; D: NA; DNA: TGTGCCAGTAGTAAAGCTAGTTCGCCGCAGTTCTTC; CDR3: CASSKASSPQFF
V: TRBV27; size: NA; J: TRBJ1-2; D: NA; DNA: TGTGCCAGCAGTTTATCGGGGGGGAACTATGGCTACACCTTC; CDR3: CASSLSGGNYGYTF
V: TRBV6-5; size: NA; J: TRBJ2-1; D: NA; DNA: TGTGCCAGCACTAAGGGACTTCCCGAGTACAATGAGCAGTTCTTC; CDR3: CASTKGLPEYNEQFF
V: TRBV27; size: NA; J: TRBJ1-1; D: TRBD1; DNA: TGTGCCAGCAGAACCGGGACAGGGGGCTTAGGGACTGAAGCTTTCTTT; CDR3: CASRTGTGGLGTEAFF
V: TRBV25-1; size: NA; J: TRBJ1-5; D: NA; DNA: TGTGCCAGCAGCGCCCCCGGGGAGGGCCAGCCCCAGCATTTT; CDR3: CASSAPGEGQPQHF
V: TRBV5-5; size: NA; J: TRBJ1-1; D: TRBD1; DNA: TGTGCCAGCAGCTTGGTCACAGGGGTGAACACTGAAGCTTTCTTT; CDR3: CASSLVTGVNTEAFF
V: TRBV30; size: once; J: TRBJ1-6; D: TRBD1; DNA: TGTGCCTGGACAACACAGGGGAGTTCCTATAATTCACCCCTCCACTTT; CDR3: CAWTTQGSSYNSPLHF
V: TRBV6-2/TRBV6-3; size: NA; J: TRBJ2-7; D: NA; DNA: TGTGCCAGCAGTCCCAGCGGAACCCCCTACGAGCAGTACTTC; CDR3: CASSPSGTPYEQYF
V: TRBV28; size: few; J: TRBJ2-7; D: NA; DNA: TGTGCCAGCACCACTGGAAAGGAGCCCTACGAGCAGTACTTC; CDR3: CASTTGKEPYEQYF
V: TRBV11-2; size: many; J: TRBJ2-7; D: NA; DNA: TGTGCCAGCAACCCCGTCGGGGGAGTGATGTACGAGCAGTACTTC; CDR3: CASNPVGGVMYEQYF
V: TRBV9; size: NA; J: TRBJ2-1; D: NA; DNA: TGTGCCAGCAGCGCCGACGTGAATCGGTGGGCAGGGCAGTTCTTC; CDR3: CASSADVNRWAGQFF
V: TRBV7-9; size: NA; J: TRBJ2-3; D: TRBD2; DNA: TGTGCCAGCAGTTCTTTGGCCGCGGGAGGAACAGATACGCAGTATTTT; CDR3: CASSSLAAGGTDTQYF
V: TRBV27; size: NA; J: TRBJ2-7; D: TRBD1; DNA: TGTGCCAGCAGACCTCTCGCCCCCAGGGGGCTCATATTAATCCCCTTATACGAGCAGTACTTC; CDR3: CASRPLAPRGLILIPLYEQYF
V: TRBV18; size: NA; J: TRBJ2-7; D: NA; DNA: TGTGCCAGCTCACCGGCCGCTTGGGGCAGCTACGAGCAGTACTTC; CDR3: CASSPAAWGSYEQYF
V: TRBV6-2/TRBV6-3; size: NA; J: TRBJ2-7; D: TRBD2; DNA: TGTGCCAGCAGCCGTAATAGCGGGAGACCATACGAGCAGTACTTC; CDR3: CASSRNSGRPYEQYF
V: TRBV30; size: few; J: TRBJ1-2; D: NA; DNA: TGTGCCTGGAGGCACTTCAGGGTTAACTATGGCTACACCTTC; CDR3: CAWRHFRVNYGYTF
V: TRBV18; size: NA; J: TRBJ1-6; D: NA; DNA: TGTGCCAGCTCACCAGGGGGGGATTCACCCCTCCACTTT; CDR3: CASSPGGDSPLHF
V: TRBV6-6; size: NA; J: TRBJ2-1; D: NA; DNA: TGTGCCAGCAGTCCGGACTTTTACAATGAGCAGTTCTTC; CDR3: CASSPDFYNEQFF
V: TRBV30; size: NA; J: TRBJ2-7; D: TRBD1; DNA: TGTGCCTGGAGTACGTGGGGCAGGGGGCTAAGCTCCTACGAGCAGTACTTC; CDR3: CAWSTWGRGLSSYEQYF
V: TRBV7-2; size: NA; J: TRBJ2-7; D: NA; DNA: TGTGCCAGCAGCTTCTTTGCGGGAAACTACGAGCAGTACTTC; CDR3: CASSFFAGNYEQYF
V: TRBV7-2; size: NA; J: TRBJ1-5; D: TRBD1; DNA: TGTGCCAGCAGCTCGAACAGGGGGTCATTCCAGCCCCAGCATTTT; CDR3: CASSSNRGSFQPQHF
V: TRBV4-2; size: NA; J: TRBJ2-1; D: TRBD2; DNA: TGTGCCAGCAGCCGGGAGGGCGGTTCCTACAATGAGCAGTTCTTC; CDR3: CASSREGGSYNEQFF
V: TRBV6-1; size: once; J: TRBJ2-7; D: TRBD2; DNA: TGTGCCAGCAGTGAGGGACTAGCGGGAATCTACGAGCAGTACTTC; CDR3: CASSEGLAGIYEQYF
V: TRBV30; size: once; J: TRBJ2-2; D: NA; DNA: TGTGCCTGGAGTAGCGGGTCTGCCGGGGAGCTGTTTTTT; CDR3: CAWSSGSAGELFF
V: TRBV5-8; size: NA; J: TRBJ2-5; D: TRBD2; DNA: TGTGCCAGCAGCTTGTCTCCTAGCGGGACTCTAAGAGGGGAGACCCAGTACTTC; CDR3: CASSLSPSGTLRGETQYF
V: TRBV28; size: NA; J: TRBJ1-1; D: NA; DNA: TGTGCCAGCAGTGAGGTCAACACTGAAGCTTTCTTT; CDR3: CASSEVNTEAFF